This T cell receptor (beta chain) was documented in a study of T cell responses to AZD1222 COVID-19 vaccine. Findings of the study overall: Unmutated variant regions reportedly attract nearly half of all spike-specific TCRs. Spike-spanning, vaccine-associated CD4 TCRs were dominant at 160-218 and 743-854. Among those given AZD1222, only five or six were seropositive at baseline.

TCRdb keeps only in-frame clones here, not all; method: immunoSEQ multiplex PCR. This table holds 140,000 to 150,000 clones, approximately 89% found once. This clone was seen once. Its antigen remains unidentified. The germline V gene has CDR1 MNHEY and CDR2 SVGAGI. The CDR3 consists of 16 residues. Trimming removed 2 bases at V and 5 bases at J, with 18 bases between. The input for sequencing was peripheral blood, taken 28 days after the second AZD1222 dose. The TCR sequence derives from an adult who received the AZD1222 COVID-19 vaccine. This chain joins TRBV6-5 and TRBJ1-1; tentative D call: TRBD1 (5 bases). Here the CDR3 reads CASSYLRSGLGTEAFF. The CDR3 DNA reads TGTGCCAGCAGTTACCTCCGGTCGGGGCTTGGGACTGAAGCTTTCTTT.